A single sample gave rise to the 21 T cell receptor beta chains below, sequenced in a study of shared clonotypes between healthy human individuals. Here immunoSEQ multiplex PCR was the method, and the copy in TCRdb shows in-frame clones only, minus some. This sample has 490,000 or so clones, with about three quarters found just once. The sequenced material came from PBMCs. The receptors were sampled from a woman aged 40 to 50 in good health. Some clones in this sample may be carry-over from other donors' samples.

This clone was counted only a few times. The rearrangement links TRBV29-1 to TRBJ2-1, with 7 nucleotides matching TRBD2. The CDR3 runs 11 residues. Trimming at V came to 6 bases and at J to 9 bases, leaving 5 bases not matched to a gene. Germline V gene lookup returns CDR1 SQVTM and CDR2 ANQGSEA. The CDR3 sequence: CSVGSGLEQFF. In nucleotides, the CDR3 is TGCAGCGTGGGTAGCGGGCTTGAGCAGTTCTTC.

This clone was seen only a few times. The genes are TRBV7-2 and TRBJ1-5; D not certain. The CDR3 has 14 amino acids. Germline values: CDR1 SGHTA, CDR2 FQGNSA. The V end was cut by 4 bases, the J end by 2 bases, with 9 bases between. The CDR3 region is CASSSRMGNQPQHF. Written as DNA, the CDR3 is TGTGCCAGCAGCTCCCGGATGGGCAATCAGCCCCAGCATTTT. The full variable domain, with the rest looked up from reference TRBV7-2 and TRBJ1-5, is GAGVSQSPSNKVTEKGKDVELRCDPISGHTALYWYRQSLGQGLEFLIYFQGNSAPDKSGLPSDRFSAERTGGSVSTLTIQRTQQEDSAVYLCASSSRMGNQPQHFGDGTRLSIL.

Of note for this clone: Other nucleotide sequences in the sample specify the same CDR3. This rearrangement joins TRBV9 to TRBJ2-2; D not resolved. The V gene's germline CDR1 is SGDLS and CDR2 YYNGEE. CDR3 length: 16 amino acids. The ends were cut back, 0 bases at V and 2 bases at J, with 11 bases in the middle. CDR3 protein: CASSVGSGRNTGELFF. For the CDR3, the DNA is TGTGCCAGCAGCGTAGGGTCCGGTAGAAACACCGGGGAGCTGTTTTTT.

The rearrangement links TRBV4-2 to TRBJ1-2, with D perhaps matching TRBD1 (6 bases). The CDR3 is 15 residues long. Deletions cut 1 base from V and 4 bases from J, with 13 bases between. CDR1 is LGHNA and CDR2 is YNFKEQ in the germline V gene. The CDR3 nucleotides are TGTGCCAGCAGCCAAGGGGCCGGGGGCATCTATGGCTACACCTTC. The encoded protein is CASSQGAGGIYGYTF.

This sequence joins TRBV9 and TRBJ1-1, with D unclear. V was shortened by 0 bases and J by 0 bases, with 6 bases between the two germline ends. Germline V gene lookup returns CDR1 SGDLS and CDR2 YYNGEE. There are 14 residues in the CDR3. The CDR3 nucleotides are TGTGCCAGCAGCGTAGAGGCAGTGAACACTGAAGCTTTCTTT. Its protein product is CASSVEAVNTEAFF.

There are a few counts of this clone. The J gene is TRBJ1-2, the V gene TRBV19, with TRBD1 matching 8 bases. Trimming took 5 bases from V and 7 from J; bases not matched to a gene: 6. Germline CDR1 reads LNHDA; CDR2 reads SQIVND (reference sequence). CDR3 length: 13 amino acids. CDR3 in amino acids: CASSLRGLSGYTF. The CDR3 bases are TGTGCCAGTAGTCTCAGGGGGCTGAGTGGCTACACCTTC.

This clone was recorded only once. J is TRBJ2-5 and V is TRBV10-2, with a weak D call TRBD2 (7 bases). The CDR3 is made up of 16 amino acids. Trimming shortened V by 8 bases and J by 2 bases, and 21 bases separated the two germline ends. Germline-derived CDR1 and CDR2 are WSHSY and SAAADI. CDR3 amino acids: CASALGRGILQETQYF. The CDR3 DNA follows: TGCGCCAGCGCCCTGGGGAGGGGGATTTTGCAAGAGACCCAGTACTTC.

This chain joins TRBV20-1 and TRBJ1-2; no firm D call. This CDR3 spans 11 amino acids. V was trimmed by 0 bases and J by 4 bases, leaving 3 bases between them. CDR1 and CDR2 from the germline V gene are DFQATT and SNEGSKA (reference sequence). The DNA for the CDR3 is TGCAGTGCTAGAGACAGCTATGGCTACACCTTC. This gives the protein CSARDSYGYTF.

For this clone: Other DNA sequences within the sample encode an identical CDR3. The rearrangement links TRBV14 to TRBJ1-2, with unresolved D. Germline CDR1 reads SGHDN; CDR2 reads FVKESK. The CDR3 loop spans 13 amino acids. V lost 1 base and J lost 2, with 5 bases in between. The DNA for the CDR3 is TGTGCCAGCAGCCAAGGAGGGAACTATGGCTACACCTTC. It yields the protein CASSQGGNYGYTF.

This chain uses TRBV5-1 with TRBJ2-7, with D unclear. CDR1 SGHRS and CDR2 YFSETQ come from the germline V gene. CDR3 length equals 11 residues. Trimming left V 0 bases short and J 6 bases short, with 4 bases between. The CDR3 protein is CASSLGAEQYF. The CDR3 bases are TGCGCCAGCAGCTTGGGTGCCGAGCAGTACTTC.

DNA of the CDR3: TGTGCCAGCAGCTTAGGAACACCAGGGGCAACCGGGGAGCTGTTTTTT. Its protein is CASSLGTPGATGELFF. V gene TRBV7-6 combines with J gene TRBJ2-2; tentative D call: TRBD1 (6 bases). The CDR3 has 16 residues. Germline V gives CDR1 SGHVS, CDR2 FNYEAQ. Trimming left V 1 base short and J 5 bases short, with 14 bases between.

The CDR3 sequence: CASTFNRDNYGYTF. CDR3 in DNA: TGTGCCAGCACCTTCAACAGGGACAACTATGGCTACACCTTC. This chain links TRBV6-1 with TRBJ1-2, with D tentatively TRBD1 (6 bases). The CDR3 runs to 14 residues. CDR1 MNHNS and CDR2 SASEGT come from the germline V gene. V shed 7 bases and J shed 2 bases, with 14 bases lying between them.

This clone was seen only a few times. The CDR3 bases are TGTGCCAGCTCACCAAATCGGGGGGCTTTCTTT. This gives the protein CASSPNRGAFF. The rearrangement links TRBV18 to TRBJ1-1, with D maybe TRBD1 (5 bases). Trimming cost V 2 bases and J 11 bases, with 9 bases left between them. The CDR3 runs to 11 residues. Germline V CDR1 and CDR2: KGHSH, LQKENI.

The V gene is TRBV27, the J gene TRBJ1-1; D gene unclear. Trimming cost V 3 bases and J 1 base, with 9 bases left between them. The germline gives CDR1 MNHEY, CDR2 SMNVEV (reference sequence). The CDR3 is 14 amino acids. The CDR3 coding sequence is TGTGCCAGCAGTTTGGGCAGGTCGAACACTGAAGCTTTCTTT. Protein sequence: CASSLGRSNTEAFF.

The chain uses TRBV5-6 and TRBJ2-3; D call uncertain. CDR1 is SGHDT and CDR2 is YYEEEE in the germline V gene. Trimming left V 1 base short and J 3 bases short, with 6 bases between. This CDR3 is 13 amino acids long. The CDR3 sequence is CASSLSQTDTQYF. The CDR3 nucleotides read TGTGCCAGCAGCTTGTCCCAGACAGATACGCAGTATTTT.

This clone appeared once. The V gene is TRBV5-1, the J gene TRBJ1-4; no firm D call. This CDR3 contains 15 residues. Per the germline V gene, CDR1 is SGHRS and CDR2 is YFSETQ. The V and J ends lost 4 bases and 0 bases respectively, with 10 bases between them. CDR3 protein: CASSPSGATNEKLFF. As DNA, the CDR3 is TGCGCCAGCAGCCCCAGTGGAGCAACTAATGAAAAACTGTTTTTT.

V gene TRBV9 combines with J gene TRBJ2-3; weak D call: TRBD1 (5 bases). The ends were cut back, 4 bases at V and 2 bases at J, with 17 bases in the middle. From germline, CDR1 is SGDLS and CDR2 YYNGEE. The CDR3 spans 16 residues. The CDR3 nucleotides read TGTGCCAGCAGCCCTAGTATAGGGGAAATCACAGATACGCAGTATTTT. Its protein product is CASSPSIGEITDTQYF.

CDR3 protein: CASSELSGSNSPLHF. CDR3 bases: TGTGCCAGCAGTGAGTTATCGGGGTCTAATTCACCCCTCCACTTT. The chain joins TRBV6-1 to TRBJ1-6, with D unclear. Germline V gives CDR1 MNHNS, CDR2 SASEGT. CDR3 length equals 15 residues. V was clipped by 3 bases and J by 6 bases, with 12 bases between them.

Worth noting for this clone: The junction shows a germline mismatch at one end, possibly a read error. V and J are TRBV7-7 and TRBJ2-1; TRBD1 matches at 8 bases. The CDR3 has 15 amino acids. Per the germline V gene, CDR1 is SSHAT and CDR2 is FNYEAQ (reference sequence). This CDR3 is CASSLGTGTYNEQFF. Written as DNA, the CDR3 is TGTGCTAGCAGCTTAGGGACAGGTACCTACAATGAGCAGTTCTTC.

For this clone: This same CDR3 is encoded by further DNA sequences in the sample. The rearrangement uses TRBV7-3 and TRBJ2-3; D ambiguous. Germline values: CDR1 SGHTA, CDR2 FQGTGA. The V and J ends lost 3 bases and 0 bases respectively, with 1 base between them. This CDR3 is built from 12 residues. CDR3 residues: CASSLSTDTQYF. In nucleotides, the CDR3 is TGTGCCAGCAGCTTGAGCACAGATACGCAGTATTTT.

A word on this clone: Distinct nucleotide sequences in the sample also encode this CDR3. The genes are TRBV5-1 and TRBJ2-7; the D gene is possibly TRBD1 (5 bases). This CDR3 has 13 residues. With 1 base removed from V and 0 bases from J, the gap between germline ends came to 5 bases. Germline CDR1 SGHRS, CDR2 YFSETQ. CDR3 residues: CASSLRGSYEQYF. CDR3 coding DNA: TGCGCCAGCAGCTTGAGGGGCTCCTACGAGCAGTACTTC.